Listed below are T cell receptor beta chains from one sample, sequenced in a study of OX40 agonist ivuxolimab in advanced cancers. The protocol was immunoSEQ multiplex PCR, while the TCRdb copy is restricted to in-frame clones and leaves out a portion. Among some 84,000 clones listed, about 90% were seen once. The specimen comprised CD4+ or CD8+ T cells sorted from blood, sampled in a trial of the OX40 agonist ivuxolimab. These receptor sequences come from an adult with an advanced solid tumor such as melanoma, head and neck, liver or kidney cancer. CDR3s include the opening cysteine and the closing phenylalanine or tryptophan. A D gene is named only where the DNA matches it firmly. Clone size appears in some rows only: once, few, many, or a class for an expanded clone.

>NA|TRBJ2-7|TRBV6-1|NA
CASRTGSYEQYF
TGTGCCAGCCGCACAGGTAGCTACGAGCAGTACTTC
>NA|TRBJ1-5|TRBV27|NA
CASSLSDIQPQHF
TGTGCCAGCAGTTTATCCGATATTCAGCCCCAGCATTTT
>NA|TRBJ2-1|TRBV2|NA
CASSDRVNEQFF
TGTGCCAGCAGTGACAGGGTCAATGAGCAGTTCTTC
>NA|TRBJ2-1|TRBV7-9|TRBD2
CASSFPLAGDNEQFF
TGTGCCAGCAGCTTTCCGCTAGCGGGGGACAATGAGCAGTTCTTC
>NA|TRBJ2-7|TRBV27|NA
CASSHTPGAYEQYF
TGTGCCAGCAGTCACACCCCCGGGGCTTACGAGCAGTACTTC
>NA|TRBJ2-5|TRBV29-1|NA
CSVEMPTDSSETQYF
TGCAGCGTTGAGATGCCGACAGACTCAAGTGAGACCCAGTACTTC
>NA|TRBJ2-7|TRBV11-2|NA
CASSFAPGLEQYF
TGTGCCAGCAGCTTTGCCCCCGGGCTCGAGCAGTACTTC
>NA|TRBJ1-2|TRBV5-6|NA
CASSLGTNYGYTF
TGTGCCAGCAGCTTAGGGACTAACTATGGCTACACCTTC
>NA|TRBJ2-4|TRBV7-8|NA
CASSSLAAGVLAKNIQYF
TGTGCCAGCAGTTCGCTAGCGGCAGGGGTATTAGCCAAAAACATTCAGTACTTC
>NA|TRBJ1-2|TRBV5-6|NA
CASSLGISNGYTF
TGTGCCAGCAGCTTGGGGATTTCAAATGGCTACACCTTC
>NA|TRBJ2-1|TRBV9|NA
CASSGNEQFF
TGTGCCAGCAGTGGGAACGAGCAGTTCTTC
>NA|TRBJ2-2|TRBV7-9|NA
CASGSPLDSTRYGELFF
TGTGCCAGCGGTTCTCCTTTGGACTCCACTCGGTACGGGGAGCTGTTTTTT
>NA|TRBJ1-1|TRBV27|NA
CASGMGPGFNTEAFF
TGTGCCAGTGGAATGGGGCCCGGCTTCAACACTGAAGCTTTCTTT
>NA|TRBJ1-5|TRBV4-1|NA
CASRNIAGVGQPQHF
TGCGCCAGCAGAAACATAGCGGGGGTAGGACAGCCCCAGCATTTT
>NA|TRBJ1-1|TRBV19|NA
CASSIGQGGGMNTEAFF
TGTGCCAGTAGTATTGGGCAGGGAGGTGGCATGAACACTGAAGCTTTCTTT
>NA|TRBJ2-6|TRBV30|NA
CAWSGFHGTDSGANVLTF
TGTGCCTGGAGTGGTTTTCACGGGACCGACTCTGGGGCCAACGTCCTGACTTTC
>few|TRBJ1-6|TRBV11-2|NA
CASSRGDSPLHF
TGTGCCAGCAGCCGGGGGGACTCACCCCTCCACTTT
>NA|TRBJ2-5|TRBV12-5|NA
CASGLGQVQETQYF
TGTGCTAGTGGTTTGGGCCAGGTGCAAGAGACCCAGTACTTC
>NA|TRBJ2-5|TRBV7-9|TRBD1
CASSPQGQETQYF
TGTGCCAGCAGCCCACAGGGGCAAGAGACCCAGTACTTC
>NA|TRBJ2-5|TRBV27|NA
CASSLSPGTLGDEETQYF
TGTGCCAGCAGTTTATCCCCGGGGACTCTAGGAGATGAGGAGACCCAGTACTTC
>NA|TRBJ1-2|TRBV10-3|NA
CAISELWESPQSGYTF
TGTGCCATCAGTGAGTTATGGGAGTCTCCTCAAAGTGGCTACACCTTC
>NA|TRBJ1-2|TRBV19|NA
CASSIQGNSYGYTF
TGTGCCAGTAGTATACAGGGTAATTCCTATGGCTACACCTTC
>NA|TRBJ2-7|TRBV9|NA
CASSVVEGYEQYF
TGTGCCAGCAGCGTAGTTGAGGGCTACGAGCAGTACTTC
>NA|TRBJ2-1|TRBV19|NA
CASRLANEQFF
TGTGCCAGTAGATTGGCCAATGAGCAGTTCTTC
>NA|TRBJ1-6|TRBV6-5|NA
CASSYGQGHSPLHF
TGTGCCAGCAGTTACGGGCAGGGACATTCACCCCTCCACTTT
>NA|TRBJ1-2|TRBV6-5|NA
CASSAGLNYTF
TGTGCCAGCAGTGCAGGGTTGAACTACACCTTC
>NA|TRBJ2-7|TRBV4-1|TRBD1
CASSQGRQGAYEQYF
TGCGCCAGCAGCCAAGGAAGACAGGGGGCTTACGAGCAGTACTTC
>NA|TRBJ1-3|TRBV10-3|NA
CAISEPGSSGNTIYF
TGTGCCATCAGTGAGCCAGGGAGCTCTGGAAACACCATATATTTT
>NA|TRBJ1-2|TRBV7-2|NA
CASSLAGPVSYGYTF
TGTGCCAGCAGCTTAGCGGGGCCAGTTAGCTATGGCTACACCTTC
>NA|TRBJ1-1|TRBV13|NA
CASSLGVSEAFF
TGTGCCAGCAGCTTAGGGGTATCCGAAGCTTTCTTT
>once|TRBJ2-7|TRBV30|TRBD1
CAWSFGPSGGYEQYF
TGTGCCTGGAGTTTCGGGCCGTCAGGGGGCTACGAGCAGTACTTC
>NA|TRBJ1-3|TRBV18|NA
CASSPPSGSGNTIYF
TGTGCCAGCTCACCACCCAGCGGCTCTGGAAACACCATATATTTT
>NA|TRBJ2-5|TRBV5-6|NA
CASSRDEETQYF
TGTGCCAGCAGCAGAGATGAAGAGACCCAGTACTTC
>medium-sized|TRBJ1-1|TRBV6-1|NA
CASLGVTEAFF
TGTGCCAGCTTGGGGGTCACTGAAGCTTTCTTT
>few|TRBJ2-2|TRBV11-2|NA
CASSSSSAGELFF
TGTGCCAGCAGCTCTTCATCTGCCGGGGAGCTGTTTTTT
>NA|TRBJ2-7|TRBV6-5|NA
CATYTSGLTYEQYF
TGTGCCACCTATACCTCGGGGCTCACCTACGAGCAGTACTTC
>NA|TRBJ1-2|TRBV9|TRBD1
CASSETGTANHYGYTF
TGTGCCAGCAGCGAGACCGGGACAGCGAACCACTATGGCTACACCTTC
>NA|TRBJ1-5|TRBV27|NA
CASSLGSLGEAQHF
TGTGCCAGCAGTTTAGGTTCATTAGGAGAGGCCCAGCATTTT
>NA|TRBJ1-6|TRBV27|NA
CASSLASSYNSPLHF
TGTGCCAGCAGTTTGGCGAGCTCCTATAATTCACCCCTCCACTTT
>NA|TRBJ2-3|TRBV9|NA
CASTASSTDTQYF
TGTGCCAGCACGGCCTCTTCCACAGATACGCAGTATTTT
>NA|TRBJ1-1|TRBV6-6|NA
CASSYSGGMNTEAFF
TGTGCCAGCAGTTACTCGGGAGGGATGAACACTGAAGCTTTCTTT
>NA|TRBJ2-7|TRBV19|NA
CASSIGFEVPYEQYF
TGTGCCAGTAGTATAGGATTCGAAGTCCCCTACGAGCAGTACTTC
>NA|TRBJ1-3|TRBV4-1|NA
CASSQVGGAGNTIYF
TGCGCCAGCAGCCAAGTGGGGGGCGCTGGAAACACCATATATTTT
>few|TRBJ2-7|TRBV6-1|NA
CASSYEQYF
TGTGCCAGCAGCTACGAGCAGTACTTC
>NA|TRBJ2-2|TRBV25-1|NA
CASTPAGELFF
TGTGCCAGCACCCCGGCCGGGGAGCTGTTTTTT
>NA|TRBJ2-3|TRBV7-8|NA
CASSLYGTDTQYF
TGTGCCAGCAGCTTGTATGGGACAGATACGCAGTATTTT
>once|TRBJ2-3|TRBV7-6|TRBD1
CASSSDETGEADTQYF
TGTGCCAGCAGCTCGGACGAGACAGGGGAAGCAGATACGCAGTATTTT
>NA|TRBJ2-1|TRBV27|NA
CASSPGVSSYNEQFF
TGTGCCAGCAGCCCTGGGGTGAGCTCCTACAATGAGCAGTTCTTC
>medium-sized|TRBJ2-3|TRBV6-4|TRBD2
CASSDSSGGADTQYF
TGTGCCAGCAGTGACTCTAGCGGGGGGGCAGATACGCAGTATTTT
>NA|TRBJ2-3|TRBV6-1|NA
CAKWVQGRDTDTQYF
TGTGCCAAGTGGGTCCAGGGACGGGACACAGATACGCAGTATTTT
>NA|TRBJ2-7|TRBV2|TRBD1
CASIRQGGDEQYF
TGTGCCAGCATTAGACAGGGGGGCGACGAGCAGTACTTC
>NA|TRBJ2-5|TRBV6-6|TRBD1
CASTEQGAQETQYF
TGTGCCAGCACTGAACAGGGGGCCCAAGAGACCCAGTACTTC
>NA|TRBJ2-7|TRBV2|NA
CASSEELGGYEQYF
TGTGCCAGCAGTGAAGAGCTTGGGGGCTACGAGCAGTACTTC